Only one count was recorded for the clone carrying this T cell receptor (beta chain). The antigen remains unidentified. The data belong to a study of CD8+CD57+ T cells in acquired aplastic anemia. Points from the study as a whole: A significant difference in CD8+ Simpson's diversity between patients and controls was not found. Nearly 30 CD8+ CDR3 sequences were shared between patients and controls.

The template for TCR beta VDJ and CDR3 sequence profiling was genomic DNA. A single record per CDR3 protein comes from TCRdb applying MiXCR to the reads. The sample comprises 150,000 or so distinct CDR3 sequences, roughly half of which are singletons, and roughly 2.9% rests with the top ten. The CDR3 sequence is 14 residues long. CDR1 MGHDK and CDR2 SYGVNS come from the germline V gene. The junction had 10 bases not matched to a gene; V was cut back by 7 bases and J by 6 bases. All sequencing subjects had displayed CD8+CD57+ cell expansion on flow cytometry. Every one of the patients had aplastic anemia (severe, acquired). Blood came from patients not yet given any therapy.

Sequenced material: sorted CD4+, CD8+, or CD8+CD57+ T cells (not recorded which) from PBMCs. The sequence derives from a human donor with aplastic anemia. The chain has TRBV25-1 and TRBJ2-3; 7 positions agree with TRBD2. The CDR3 loop is CASTLSGSADTQYF. CDR3 DNA sequence: TGTGCCAGCACCCTTAGCGGGTCGGCTGATACGCAGTATTTT.